This TCR beta chain was sequenced in a study of blood T cells in healthy people across ages. Study-level points and caveats: Any changes in expanded clonotypes were possibly confounded, as donor CMV status remained unknown.

For the second PCR, which ran for roughly 7 to 11 cycles, a sample-barcoded 5' primer and a J-beta primer mix were used. The template-switch adaptor, which had 12 random nucleotides, put a tag on each cDNA molecule. One entry per CDR3 protein, called by TCRdb with MiXCR from the 5' RACE reads. The sample consists of around 620,000 distinct CDR3 sequences, about 25% of them appearing once. For this clonotype: Its antigen is as yet unknown.

Per sample, a minimum of 6.5 million PBMCs were isolated. The germline V gene encodes CDR1 SGDLS and CDR2 YYNGEE. CDR3 length: 14 amino acids. Trimming removed 0 bases at V and 0 bases at J, with 6 bases between. The TCR sequence derives from a woman aged 70-85 years in good health. Material for sequencing was blood. The chain employs TRBV9 and TRBJ1-1; unclear D gene. The CDR3 region is CASSVAPMNTEAFF. CDR3 nucleotide sequence: TGTGCCAGCAGCGTAGCTCCGATGAACACTGAAGCTTTCTTT. Filled out from reference TRBV9 and TRBJ1-1, the complete variable domain reads DSGVTQTPKHLITATGQRVTLRCSPRSGDLSVYWYQQSLDQGLQFLIQYYNGEERAKGNILERFSAQQFPDLHSELNLSSLELGDSALYFCASSVAPMNTEAFFGQGTRLTVV.